The 32 T cell receptor beta chains reported below all come from one sample, sequenced in a study of blood T cell repertoires in COVID-19. Some clones are missing from TCRdb's copy, which holds only in-frame ones; the method was immunoSEQ multiplex PCR. The data show a few hundred thousand clones, roughly 89% seen once. The sample comprised peripheral blood. The receptors shown here come from a woman aged 40-49 years who had recovered from COVID-19.

The V call is TRBV4-1, the J call TRBJ1-2; the match to TRBD1 covers 9 bases. The CDR3 extends over 14 amino acids. After removal of 1 base from V and 8 bases from J, the junction contained 5 bases not matched to a gene. Germline V lookup: CDR1 MGHRA, CDR2 YSYEKL. CDR3 nucleotides: TGCGCCAGCAGCCAAGGGGGACAGGGAGGAGGCTACACCTTC. Translated: CASSQGGQGGGYTF.

The chain links TRBV28 to TRBJ2-1; possible D gene TRBD1, 6 bases. Trimming shortened V by 4 bases and J by 0 bases, and 19 bases separated the two germline ends. Germline values: CDR1 MDHEN, CDR2 SYDVKM. The CDR3 is 18 residues long. The CDR3 spells CASSSFGRSGASYNEQFF. In DNA form, the CDR3 reads TGTGCCAGCAGTTCTTTCGGTCGATCAGGGGCCTCCTACAATGAGCAGTTCTTC. The complete variable domain, with remaining parts taken from reference TRBV28 and TRBJ2-1, reads DVKVTQSSRYLVKRTGEKVFLECVQDMDHENMFWYRQDPGLGLRLIYFSYDVKMKEKGDIPEGYSVSREKKERFSLILESASTNQTSMYLCASSSFGRSGASYNEQFFGPGTRLTVL.

This clone came up once. The gene calls are TRBV7-9 and TRBJ1-1; no reliable D call. Germline loops: CDR1 SEHNR, CDR2 FQNEAQ (reference sequence). V was clipped by 5 bases and J by 2 bases, with 18 bases between them. The length of the CDR3 is 16 residues. CDR3 residues: CASSAWRGDLNTEAFF. Written as DNA, the CDR3 is TGTGCCAGCAGCGCTTGGCGGGGAGATCTTAACACTGAAGCTTTCTTT.

This chain joins TRBV5-4 and TRBJ2-7; D ambiguous. CDR1 and CDR2 from the germline V gene are SGHNT and YYREEE (reference sequence). The CDR3 covers 13 residues. V lost 0 bases and J lost 9, with 13 bases in between. The CDR3 loop reads CASSLVGDSGQYF. CDR3 nucleotide sequence: TGTGCCAGCAGCTTGGTCGGCGATTCGGGGCAGTACTTC. The full variable domain, rest sourced from reference TRBV5-4 and TRBJ2-7, is ETGVTQSPTHLIKTRGQQVTLRCSSQSGHNTVSWYQQALGQGPQFIFQYYREEENGRGNFPPRFSGLQFPNYSSELNVNALELDDSALYLCASSLVGDSGQYFGPGTRLTVT.

This chain connects TRBV11-2 to TRBJ1-2; 7 positions agree with TRBD1. V lost 5 bases to trimming and J lost 7 bases; unmatched junction nucleotides: 13. Per the germline V gene, CDR1 is SGHAT and CDR2 is FQNNGV. The CDR3 is made up of 15 amino acids. The CDR3 coding sequence is TGTGCCAGCAGCCCCAGCGAGGGGGCGTACAGTGGCTACACCTTC. Translating gives CASSPSEGAYSGYTF.

This rearrangement joins TRBV12-2 to TRBJ2-2; the table gives TRBD2 as D, unverified against the DNA. TRBV12-2 is a known pseudogene. The CDR3 has 19 amino acids. The CDR3: CASRFPQSSGGANTGELFF. The CDR3 bases are TGTGCAAGTCGCTTCCCCCAAAGTAGCGGGGGGGCCAACACCGGGGAGCTGTTTTTT.

The chain couples TRBV27 to TRBJ1-5; D not resolved. The germline V gene encodes CDR1 MNHEY and CDR2 SMNVEV (reference sequence). With 11 bases removed from V and 8 bases from J, the gap between germline ends came to 7 bases. The CDR3 runs 9 residues. CDR3 loop: CAAGEPQHF. The CDR3 DNA follows: TGTGCCGCCGGGGAGCCCCAGCATTTT.

This clone was counted between two and nine times. J is TRBJ2-1 and V is TRBV7-9; the D is unclear. V was trimmed by 6 bases and J by 8 bases, leaving 8 bases between them. CDR1 and CDR2 (germline): SEHNR, FQNEAQ (reference sequence). The CDR3 has 11 amino acids. The CDR3 sequence: CASSRQDEQFF. The CDR3 DNA sequence: TGTGCCAGCAGTAGGCAGGATGAGCAGTTCTTC.

V gene TRBV5-1 combines with J gene TRBJ2-1; 9 bases align to TRBD2. CDR1 and CDR2 (germline): SGHRS, YFSETQ. The junction had 5 bases not matched to a gene; V was cut back by 3 bases and J by 4 bases. This CDR3 has 15 residues. The CDR3 protein is CASSSPAGGYNEQFF. The DNA for the CDR3 is TGCGCCAGCAGCTCCCCAGCGGGAGGATACAATGAGCAGTTCTTC.

This clone has just one count. V is TRBV19 and J is TRBJ2-4; 8 nucleotides match TRBD2. CDR1 and CDR2 (germline): LNHDA, SQIVND (reference sequence). V gave up 6 bases and J gave up 6 bases; unmatched junction bases: 7. The CDR3 consists of 14 residues. The CDR3 protein is CASRREDRGNIQYF. The CDR3 DNA sequence: TGTGCCAGTAGGCGGGAGGATCGAGGAAACATTCAGTACTTC.

This clone was seen a handful of times. The genes are TRBV2 and TRBJ2-7, with 11 bases fitting TRBD1. The CDR3 runs 14 residues. V lost 7 bases, J lost 5 bases, and 7 bases stayed unmatched. CDR1 SNHLY and CDR2 FYNNEI come from the germline V gene. The CDR3 reads CASTLGQGVDEQYF. In DNA form, the CDR3 reads TGTGCCAGCACATTGGGACAGGGGGTCGACGAGCAGTACTTC.

This chain joins TRBV7-9 and TRBJ2-7; the D gene is possibly TRBD1 (6 bases). Germline CDR1 is SEHNR and CDR2 is FQNEAQ (reference sequence). This CDR3 region has 16 residues. V dropped 5 bases and J dropped 0 bases, with 17 bases sitting between them. CDR3: CASSDNRHRASYEQYF. The CDR3 nucleotides are TGTGCCAGCAGCGACAATCGGCACAGGGCCTCCTACGAGCAGTACTTC.

This chain joins TRBV19 and TRBJ1-4; TRBD1 matches at 8 bases. Germline V gene lookup returns CDR1 LNHDA and CDR2 SQIVND (reference sequence). Trimming cost V 4 bases and J 8 bases; bases outside gene matches: 6. The CDR3 loop spans 14 amino acids. DNA for the CDR3: TGTGCCAGTAGTAGACAGGGGCTCAACGAAAAACTGTTTTTT. Translated: CASSRQGLNEKLFF.

J is TRBJ2-3 and V is TRBV6-6, with 10 nucleotides matching TRBD2. The CDR3 is 16 amino acids. V was clipped by 2 bases and J by 2 bases; unmatched bases: 4. Germline V CDR1 and CDR2: MNHNY, SVGAGI (reference sequence). This CDR3 reads CASSYRTSGYTDTQYF. CDR3 coding DNA: TGTGCCAGCAGTTACAGGACTAGCGGTTACACAGATACGCAGTATTTT.

The V and J genes are TRBV29-1 and TRBJ2-3; 7 bases align to TRBD1. The CDR3 runs to 14 residues. Trimming removed 2 bases from V and 3 bases from J; junction bases left unmatched: 5. The V gene's germline CDR1 is SQVTM and CDR2 ANQGSEA. CDR3 coding DNA: TGCAGCGTTGAAAGGATACAGGGGACAGATACGCAGTATTTT. Its translation is CSVERIQGTDTQYF.

The gene calls are TRBV11-2 and TRBJ1-6; tentative D call: TRBD1 (5 bases). CDR1 is SGHAT, CDR2 FQNNGV, per germline. This CDR3 contains 14 residues. V gave up 3 bases and J gave up 6 bases, with 9 bases separating them. CDR3 DNA: TGTGCCAGCAGCTTCGGGGGGATTAATTCACCCCTCCACTTT. Translated: CASSFGGINSPLHF.

This clone was seen a handful of times. The CDR3 sequence is CASSFHGDTGELFF. CDR3 nucleotides: TGTGCCAGCAGCTTCCACGGTGACACCGGGGAGCTGTTTTTT. The chain links TRBV11-3 to TRBJ2-2; D not resolved. V shed 3 bases and J shed 3 bases, with 8 bases lying between them. There are 14 residues in the CDR3. Germline CDR1 reads SGHNT; CDR2 reads YENEEA.

The CDR3 loop is CASNRPGTDTEAFF. The CDR3 DNA reads as TGTGCCAGCAACCGACCCGGGACAGACACTGAAGCTTTCTTT. The chain recombines TRBV6-6 with TRBJ1-1; 7 nucleotides match TRBD1. V trimming: 7 bases; J trimming: 3 bases; junction bases outside the gene matches: 8. CDR3 length: 14 amino acids. Germline V gene lookup returns CDR1 MNHNY and CDR2 SVGAGI (reference sequence).

The V call is TRBV5-1, the J call TRBJ2-5; D is perhaps TRBD2 (5 bases). Germline-derived CDR1 and CDR2 are SGHRS and YFSETQ. The CDR3 is 15 amino acids. V was shortened by 2 bases and J by 1 base, with 12 bases between the two germline ends. CDR3 loop: CASSFNSGFQETQYF. The CDR3 region has the DNA TGCGCCAGCAGCTTTAACAGCGGCTTCCAAGAGACCCAGTACTTC.

The chain is built from TRBV9 and TRBJ1-4; weak D call: TRBD1 (5 bases). Germline assignment: CDR1 SGDLS and CDR2 YYNGEE. With 3 bases removed from V and 7 bases from J, the gap between germline ends came to 13 bases. This CDR3 contains 14 residues. CDR3 nucleotide sequence: TGTGCCAGCAGCGATCGGGACGGGGGTGAAAAACTGTTTTTT. As protein: CASSDRDGGEKLFF.

V gene TRBV27 combines with J gene TRBJ1-2; the D gene is possibly TRBD1 (5 bases). There are 13 residues in the CDR3. From germline, CDR1 is MNHEY and CDR2 SMNVEV (reference sequence). V was pared by 3 bases and J by 8 bases, with 13 bases between. The CDR3 here is CASSFHRGWGYTF. The CDR3 bases are TGTGCCAGCAGTTTTCATAGGGGTTGGGGCTACACCTTC.

The J gene is TRBJ2-5, the V gene TRBV12-5, with a weak D call TRBD1 (6 bases). Germline CDR1 reads LGHNT; CDR2 reads FRNRAP. The CDR3 has 16 residues. The V gene lost 0 bases and the J gene lost 3 bases, with 14 bases spanning the gap. The CDR3 loop is CASGLVLGQKEETQYF. CDR3 DNA sequence: TGTGCTAGTGGTTTGGTACTCGGACAGAAGGAAGAGACCCAGTACTTC.

Here the CDR3 DNA reads TGTGCCAGCAGTCGGGAAGGACAGGGGCTTAATTCACCCCTCCACTTT. Amino acids: CASSREGQGLNSPLHF. This chain joins TRBV2 and TRBJ1-6; 9 nucleotides line up with TRBD1. CDR3 length: 16 amino acids. V gave up 5 bases and J gave up 6 bases; unmatched junction bases: 8. The germline CDR1 and CDR2 sequences are SNHLY and FYNNEI.

The rearrangement uses TRBV4-3 and TRBJ2-3; 9 nucleotides match TRBD2. The CDR3 runs to 17 residues. The V segment lost 0 bases and the J segment 6 bases; nucleotides outside the gene matches: 10. In germline, CDR1 is LGHNA, CDR2 YSLEER. CDR3 in amino acids: CASSQDRLAGLLDTQYF. The CDR3 DNA follows: TGCGCCAGCAGCCAAGACCGGCTAGCGGGACTACTGGATACGCAGTATTTT.

This chain uses TRBV7-2 with TRBJ2-3; no reliable D call. The V end lost 5 bases, the J end lost 2 bases, and 8 bases lay between the germline ends. Germline CDR1 and CDR2: SGHTA and FQGNSA. This CDR3 contains 13 residues. The CDR3 loop is CASSRETTDTQYF. In DNA, the CDR3 is TGTGCCAGCAGCCGAGAAACCACAGATACGCAGTATTTT.

This chain connects TRBV28 to TRBJ2-7, with D perhaps matching TRBD1 (6 bases). The CDR3 has 15 residues. V lost 4 bases and J lost 5, with 18 bases in between. Germline lookup yields CDR1 MDHEN and CDR2 SYDVKM. CDR3 in amino acids: CASSSIGGRLDEQYF. CDR3 bases: TGTGCCAGCAGTTCGATAGGGGGACGGTTGGACGAGCAGTACTTC.

This rearrangement joins TRBV27 to TRBJ1-5; 8 positions agree with TRBD1. Looked up from germline, CDR1 is MNHEY and CDR2 is SMNVEV (reference sequence). The trim removed 8 bases at V and 7 bases at J, leaving 7 bases unmatched. This CDR3 has 13 residues. The CDR3 DNA is TGTGCCAGCCGACAGGGGTGGAGCCAGCCCCAGCATTTT. This translates into CASRQGWSQPQHF.

This sequence joins TRBV12-3 or TRBV12-4 and TRBJ2-2, with a possible D match to TRBD2 (6 bases). The CDR3 contains 12 residues. V lost 4 bases and J 6 bases, leaving 6 bases between the germline ends. This CDR3 is CASSWEAGELFF. CDR3 sequence (DNA): TGTGCCAGCAGTTGGGAGGCCGGGGAGCTGTTTTTT.

J is TRBJ1-4 and V is TRBV9; maybe TRBD1 (5 bases). The germline V and J ends were trimmed by 5 bases and 3 bases, with 14 bases remaining between them. From germline, CDR1 is SGDLS and CDR2 YYNGEE. This CDR3 region has 15 residues. The CDR3 loop is CASSSEGNSNEKLFF. The CDR3 bases are TGTGCCAGCAGTTCGGAGGGGAACTCTAATGAAAAACTGTTTTTT. The whole variable domain, remainder taken from reference TRBV9 and TRBJ1-4, is DSGVTQTPKHLITATGQRVTLRCSPRSGDLSVYWYQQSLDQGLQFLIQYYNGEERAKGNILERFSAQQFPDLHSELNLSSLELGDSALYFCASSSEGNSNEKLFFGSGTQLSVL.

The count of this clone is one. The chain recombines TRBV28 with TRBJ1-5, with a tentative D call TRBD1 (5 bases). In germline, CDR1 is MDHEN, CDR2 SYDVKM. V shed 3 bases and J shed 4 bases, with 10 bases lying between them. The length of the CDR3 is 14 residues. The CDR3 DNA is TGTGCCAGCAGTTTCCGGGACTTTAATCAGCCCCAGCATTTT. Its protein product is CASSFRDFNQPQHF.

About this clone: The sample has other DNA sequences that encode this CDR3 too. This chain joins TRBV30 and TRBJ2-5; possible D gene TRBD1, 5 bases. CDR1 is GTSNPN and CDR2 is SVGIG in the germline V gene (reference sequence). The CDR3 consists of 13 residues. V shed 0 bases and J shed 2 bases, with 7 bases lying between them. In DNA form, the CDR3 reads TGTGCCTGGAGTGTAAGACAGCAAGAGACCCAGTACTTC. Residues: CAWSVRQQETQYF.

The rearrangement links TRBV30 to TRBJ2-6; D is ambiguous. In germline, CDR1 is GTSNPN, CDR2 SVGIG (reference sequence). The V and J ends lost 5 bases and 1 base respectively, with 15 bases between them. This CDR3 region has 16 residues. CDR3 loop: CAWVGKTASGANVLTF. CDR3 nucleotide sequence: TGTGCCTGGGTCGGCAAAACAGCTTCTGGGGCCAACGTCCTGACTTTC.